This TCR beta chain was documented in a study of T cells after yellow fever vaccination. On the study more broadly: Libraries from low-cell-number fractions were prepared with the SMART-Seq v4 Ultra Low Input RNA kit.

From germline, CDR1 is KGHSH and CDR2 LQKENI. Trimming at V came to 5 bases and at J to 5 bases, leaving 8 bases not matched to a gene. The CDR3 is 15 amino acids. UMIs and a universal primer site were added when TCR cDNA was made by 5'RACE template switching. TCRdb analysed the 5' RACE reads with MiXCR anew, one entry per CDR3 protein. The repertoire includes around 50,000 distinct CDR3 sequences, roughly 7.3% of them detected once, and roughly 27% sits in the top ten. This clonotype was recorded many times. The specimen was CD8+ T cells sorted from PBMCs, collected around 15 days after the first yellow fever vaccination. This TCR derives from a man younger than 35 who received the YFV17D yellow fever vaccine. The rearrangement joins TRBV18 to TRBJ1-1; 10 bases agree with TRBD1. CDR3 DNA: TGTGCCAGCTCAACACGGACAGGGGGACAAACTGAAGCTTTCTTT. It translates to CASSTRTGGQTEAFF.